These 30 T cell receptor beta chains were all obtained from the same sample, sequenced in a study of blood T cell repertoires in COVID-19. Method: immunoSEQ multiplex PCR; TCRdb's copy keeps in-frame clones and lacks some. The sample shows about 190,000 clones, approximately 85% of them seen only once. The sequencing input was peripheral blood. The source of these receptors is a woman between 65 and 79 years old with active or convalescent COVID-19.

This clone turned up a few times. The genes are TRBV6-4 and TRBJ1-6; 9 bases align to TRBD1. The CDR3 loop spans 15 amino acids. The J segment lost 6 bases and the V segment lost 5 bases, leaving 5 bases of the junction unmatched. CDR1 and CDR2 from the germline V gene are MRHNA and SNTAGT. CDR3 sequence (DNA): TGTGCCAGCAGTTCGGAGGGACAGGGTAATTCACCCCTCCACTTT. Protein: CASSSEGQGNSPLHF.

The chain is built from TRBV3-1 (or the pseudogene TRBV3-2) and TRBJ2-5; no definite D call. Looked up from germline, CDR1 is LGHDT and CDR2 is YNNKEL (reference sequence). Trimming cost V 0 bases and J 4 bases, with 6 bases left between them. This CDR3 has 13 residues. As DNA, the CDR3 is TGTGCCAGCAGCCAAGATAATCGAGAGACCCAGTACTTC. It yields the protein CASSQDNRETQYF.

This clone was picked up a small number of times. This same CDR3 is encoded by further DNA sequences in the sample. The rearrangement links TRBV12-3 or TRBV12-4 to TRBJ2-7; D is undetermined. The V end was cut by 3 bases, the J end by 2 bases, with 8 bases between. This CDR3 is 13 amino acids long. The CDR3 region is CASSFSRTYEQYF. In DNA form, the CDR3 reads TGTGCCAGCAGTTTTAGTAGAACCTACGAGCAGTACTTC.

As DNA, the CDR3 is TGTGCCAGCAGCTCCCCGGGACTAGCGGTACTCGAGCAGTACTTC. Translating it yields CASSSPGLAVLEQYF. The gene calls are TRBV5-5 and TRBJ2-7; TRBD2 agrees at 11 bases. This CDR3 has 15 amino acids. Germline CDR1 SGHKS, CDR2 YYEKEE (reference sequence). Trimming removed 3 bases from V and 6 bases from J; junction bases left unmatched: 8.

J is TRBJ2-3 and V is TRBV28; 8 nucleotides match TRBD2. This CDR3 spans 17 amino acids. Per germline, CDR1 MDHEN and CDR2 SYDVKM. The ends lost 6 bases at V and 2 bases at J; junction bases unmatched: 13. The CDR3 protein is CASSTSGLAGPTDTQYF. The DNA of the CDR3 is TGTGCCAGCAGCACCTCAGGACTAGCCGGACCCACAGATACGCAGTATTTT. Supplemented by reference TRBV28 and TRBJ2-3, the full variable domain reads DVKVTQSSRYLVKRTGEKVFLECVQDMDHENMFWYRQDPGLGLRLIYFSYDVKMKEKGDIPEGYSVSREKKERFSLILESASTNQTSMYLCASSTSGLAGPTDTQYFGPGTRLTVL.

V gene TRBV6-5 combines with J gene TRBJ2-7; 8 bases match TRBD2. Germline V gene sequence: CDR1 MNHEY, CDR2 SVGAGI. CDR3 length: 15 amino acids. V lost 7 bases, J lost 2 bases, and 10 bases stayed unmatched. CDR3 protein: CASILVSGSTYEQYF. CDR3 in DNA: TGTGCCAGCATCCTAGTAAGCGGGAGTACCTACGAGCAGTACTTC.

The V call is TRBV9, the J call TRBJ2-5; 8 positions agree with TRBD2. CDR3 length: 16 residues. Germline V gene lookup returns CDR1 SGDLS and CDR2 YYNGEE. Trimming took 4 bases from V and 5 from J; bases not matched to a gene: 13. CDR3: CASSPQHSGTGETQYF. The CDR3 coding sequence is TGTGCCAGCAGCCCTCAACATAGCGGGACTGGGGAGACCCAGTACTTC.

This chain uses TRBV7-3 with TRBJ2-7; no firm D call. Germline CDR1 is SGHTA and CDR2 is FQGTGA. V was clipped by 5 bases and J by 5 bases, with 13 bases between them. The CDR3 loop spans 13 amino acids. The CDR3 nucleotides read TGTGCCAGCAGCCTCCAACCTAGTAACGAGCAGTACTTC. Translation gives CASSLQPSNEQYF.

The V and J genes are TRBV29-1 and TRBJ2-1; D remains ambiguous. The CDR3 covers 15 residues. The germline V gene has CDR1 SQVTM and CDR2 ANQGSEA. The germline V and J ends were trimmed by 5 bases and 3 bases, with 17 bases remaining between them. This CDR3 reads CSVIPGLAIYNEQFF. The CDR3 DNA reads TGCAGCGTTATCCCTGGGTTAGCTATCTACAATGAGCAGTTCTTC.

The V gene is TRBV5-5, the J gene TRBJ1-1; 8 nucleotides align to TRBD1. Losses at the gene ends were 4 bases for V and 11 bases for J; bases not matched to a gene: 7. This CDR3 is 12 amino acids long. Germline loops: CDR1 SGHKS, CDR2 YYEKEE (reference sequence). CDR3 coding DNA: TGTGCCAGCAGCCAAGGACAGGGAGGGGCTTTCTTT. Protein: CASSQGQGGAFF.

J is TRBJ2-7 and V is TRBV27; D may be TRBD1 (6 bases). Germline assignment: CDR1 MNHEY and CDR2 SMNVEV (reference sequence). V lost 3 bases and J 2 bases, leaving 8 bases between the germline ends. The CDR3 is made up of 13 amino acids. The CDR3 DNA reads TGTGCCAGCAGTTTGGGGGCGGCCTACGAGCAGTACTTC. Its translation is CASSLGAAYEQYF.

The V and J genes are TRBV30 and TRBJ2-5; a possible D gene is TRBD2 (6 bases). Per germline, CDR1 GTSNPN and CDR2 SVGIG (reference sequence). CDR3 length equals 14 residues. The V end was cut by 8 bases, the J end by 5 bases, with 21 bases between. Here the CDR3 reads CAPLMGGGGETQYF. CDR3 nucleotide sequence: TGTGCCCCCCTCATGGGGGGAGGAGGGGAGACCCAGTACTTC. Together with reference TRBV30 and TRBJ2-5, the CDR3 gives the full variable domain: SQTIHQWPATLVQPVGSPLSLECTVEGTSNPNLYWYRQAAGRGLQLLFYSVGIGQISSEVPQNLSASRPQDRQFILSSKKLLLSDSGFYLCAPLMGGGGETQYFGPGTRLLVL.

The chain carries TRBV6-1 and TRBJ2-7; 9 nucleotides line up with TRBD2. From germline, CDR1 is MNHNS and CDR2 SASEGT. The ends lost 1 base at V and 0 bases at J; junction bases unmatched: 1. The CDR3 runs 15 residues. DNA for the CDR3: TGTGCCAGCAGTGAAGGACTAGCGGTCTCCTACGAGCAGTACTTC. Protein: CASSEGLAVSYEQYF.

This sequence joins TRBV18 and TRBJ2-3, with a tentative D call TRBD2 (7 bases). Trimming removed 3 bases at V and 5 bases at J, with 15 bases between. Germline V gene sequence: CDR1 KGHSH, CDR2 LQKENI. CDR3 size: 15 residues. CDR3 bases: TGTGCCAGCTCACCGGGCCCGGGGGGCCAAGATACGCAGTATTTT. Protein: CASSPGPGGQDTQYF.

This rearrangement joins TRBV4-2 to TRBJ1-4; the D is unclear. V gave up 4 bases and J gave up 1 base, with 10 bases separating them. The germline gives CDR1 LGHNA, CDR2 YNFKEQ. The CDR3 contains 15 residues. In nucleotides, the CDR3 is TGTGCCAGCAGCCTCGACTTTCGAACTAATGAAAAACTGTTTTTT. As protein: CASSLDFRTNEKLFF.

V usage is TRBV27 and J usage is TRBJ2-7; maybe TRBD1 (5 bases). Per the germline V gene, CDR1 is MNHEY and CDR2 is SMNVEV (reference sequence). This CDR3 is 13 amino acids long. V gave up 6 bases and J gave up 2 bases, with 11 bases separating them. The CDR3: CASRDTSTYEQYF. The CDR3 bases are TGTGCCAGCAGGGACACTTCAACCTACGAGCAGTACTTC.

The chain is built from TRBV5-4 and TRBJ2-1; 9 positions match TRBD2. The germline gives CDR1 SGHNT, CDR2 YYREEE (reference sequence). The trim removed 1 base at V and 5 bases at J, leaving 7 bases unmatched. The CDR3 consists of 16 residues. The CDR3 coding sequence is TGTGCCAGCAGCTTGATGGCGGTAGCGGGGGACAATGAGCAGTTCTTC. Its protein is CASSLMAVAGDNEQFF.

The rearrangement joins TRBV21-1 to TRBJ2-5; the table's D call, TRBD1, has no DNA check behind it. TRBV21-1 constitutes a pseudogene. CDR3 length equals 13 residues. CDR3 protein: CASSTTAGETQYF. CDR3 sequence (DNA): TGTGCCAGCAGCACGACAGCAGGAGAGACCCAGTACTTC.

This clone rates as medium-sized. The chain uses TRBV6-1 and TRBJ2-5, with 12 nucleotides matching TRBD1. The V and J ends lost 0 bases and 5 bases, in that order; junction bases with no gene match: 4. The CDR3 consists of 16 residues. Germline CDR1 and CDR2: MNHNS and SASEGT. The CDR3, as DNA: TGTGCCAGCAGTGAAGCTCCGGGACAGGGGGCGGAGACCCAGTACTTC. It codes for CASSEAPGQGAETQYF.

The chain couples TRBV5-1 to TRBJ2-2; TRBD1 aligns across 10 bases. Losses at the gene ends were 0 bases for V and 5 bases for J; bases not matched to a gene: 4. Germline values: CDR1 SGHRS, CDR2 YFSETQ. CDR3 length: 16 amino acids. This CDR3 is CASSLETGGGTGELFF. The CDR3 bases are TGCGCCAGCAGCTTGGAGACAGGGGGCGGGACCGGGGAGCTGTTTTTT.

The chain combines TRBV6-6 with TRBJ2-3, with a weak D call TRBD1 (6 bases). Per the germline V gene, CDR1 is MNHNY and CDR2 is SVGAGI (reference sequence). This CDR3 region has 16 residues. Between the trimmed V and J ends, which lost 0 bases and 5 bases, there was a span of 15 bases. The chain's CDR3 is CASSYSTQGLQDTQYF. The CDR3 DNA is TGTGCCAGCAGTTACTCGACACAGGGCCTACAAGATACGCAGTATTTT.

This sequence joins TRBV7-3 and TRBJ1-2; 8 positions agree with TRBD1. The germline V gene encodes CDR1 SGHTA and CDR2 FQGTGA. Unmatched junction bases numbered 8, after V lost 3 bases and J lost 8 bases. The CDR3 spans 14 residues. The CDR3 loop reads CASSLDRVTGGYTF. CDR3 in DNA: TGTGCCAGCAGCTTGGACAGGGTAACGGGCGGCTACACCTTC.

The chain has TRBV19 and TRBJ1-5; 8 positions agree with TRBD1. Germline CDR1 and CDR2: LNHDA and SQIVND (reference sequence). This CDR3 is 16 amino acids long. The J segment lost 3 bases and the V segment lost 0 bases, leaving 4 bases of the junction unmatched. Here the CDR3 reads CASSIDWTGYNQPQHF. In DNA, the CDR3 is TGTGCCAGTAGTATAGATTGGACAGGGTACAATCAGCCCCAGCATTTT.

This clone has a single count. V gene TRBV4-2 combines with J gene TRBJ2-3, with 8 bases lining up with TRBD2. Unmatched junction bases numbered 7, after V lost 3 bases and J lost 2 bases. CDR3 length: 16 amino acids. Germline-derived CDR1 and CDR2 are LGHNA and YNFKEQ. The CDR3 loop is CASSHLSGVNTDTQYF. As DNA, the CDR3 is TGTGCCAGCAGCCACCTTAGCGGGGTAAACACAGATACGCAGTATTTT.

The chain links TRBV3-1 (or the pseudogene TRBV3-2) to TRBJ1-2; the match to TRBD1 covers 7 bases. The ends lost 4 bases at V and 4 bases at J; junction bases unmatched: 6. Germline loops: CDR1 LGHDT, CDR2 YNNKEL (reference sequence). There are 14 residues in the CDR3. This CDR3 is CASSPQQGSYGYTF. In DNA form, the CDR3 reads TGTGCCAGCAGCCCCCAACAGGGGTCCTATGGCTACACCTTC.

The chain couples TRBV5-1 to TRBJ2-1; 8 bases are shared with TRBD2. Germline CDR1 reads SGHRS; CDR2 reads YFSETQ. The CDR3 totals 15 residues. The V gene end was trimmed by 3 bases and the J gene end by 5 bases; junction bases not matched to a gene: 7. The CDR3 loop reads CASSSERELHNEQFF. For the CDR3, the DNA is TGCGCCAGCAGCTCGGAGCGGGAGCTGCACAATGAGCAGTTCTTC. Combining the CDR3 with reference TRBV5-1 and TRBJ2-1 gives the whole variable domain KAGVTQTPRYLIKTRGQQVTLSCSPISGHRSVSWYQQTPGQGLQFLFEYFSETQRNKGNFPGRFSGRQFSNSRSEMNVSTLELGDSALYLCASSSERELHNEQFFGPGTRLTVL.

The chain links TRBV19 to TRBJ1-1; D uncertain. The V gene's germline CDR1 is LNHDA and CDR2 SQIVND (reference sequence). CDR3 size: 14 residues. The V and J ends lost 1 base and 0 bases respectively, with 6 bases between them. The DNA for the CDR3 is TGTGCCAGTAGTATAGGCGCAATGAACACTGAAGCTTTCTTT. Translating gives CASSIGAMNTEAFF.

This clone appeared once. This sequence joins TRBV9 and TRBJ1-3; D remains unclear. CDR3 length: 17 residues. V lost 3 bases, J lost 2 bases, and 18 bases lay in between. Germline loops: CDR1 SGDLS, CDR2 YYNGEE. As DNA, the CDR3 is TGTGCCAGCAGCGCAGGCCCTGGTTCGTATGCTGGAAACACCATATATTTT. It translates to CASSAGPGSYAGNTIYF.

The chain links TRBV15 to TRBJ2-3, with 10 bases matching TRBD2. Looked up from germline, CDR1 is LNHNV and CDR2 is YYDKDF (reference sequence). CDR3 length: 15 amino acids. Trimming cost V 2 bases and J 2 bases; bases outside gene matches: 1. The CDR3 loop is CATSRTSGITDTQYF. CDR3 coding DNA: TGTGCCACCAGCAGAACTAGCGGGATCACAGATACGCAGTATTTT.

On this clone: Different DNA sequences within this sample yield the same CDR3. The chain links TRBV5-1 to TRBJ2-2, with D tentatively TRBD2 (5 bases). Germline assignment: CDR1 SGHRS and CDR2 YFSETQ. V was clipped by 0 bases and J by 4 bases, with 7 bases between them. The CDR3 is 14 residues long. CDR3 in amino acids: CASSLARGTGELFF. DNA of the CDR3: TGCGCCAGCAGCTTGGCCCGGGGCACCGGGGAGCTGTTTTTT.